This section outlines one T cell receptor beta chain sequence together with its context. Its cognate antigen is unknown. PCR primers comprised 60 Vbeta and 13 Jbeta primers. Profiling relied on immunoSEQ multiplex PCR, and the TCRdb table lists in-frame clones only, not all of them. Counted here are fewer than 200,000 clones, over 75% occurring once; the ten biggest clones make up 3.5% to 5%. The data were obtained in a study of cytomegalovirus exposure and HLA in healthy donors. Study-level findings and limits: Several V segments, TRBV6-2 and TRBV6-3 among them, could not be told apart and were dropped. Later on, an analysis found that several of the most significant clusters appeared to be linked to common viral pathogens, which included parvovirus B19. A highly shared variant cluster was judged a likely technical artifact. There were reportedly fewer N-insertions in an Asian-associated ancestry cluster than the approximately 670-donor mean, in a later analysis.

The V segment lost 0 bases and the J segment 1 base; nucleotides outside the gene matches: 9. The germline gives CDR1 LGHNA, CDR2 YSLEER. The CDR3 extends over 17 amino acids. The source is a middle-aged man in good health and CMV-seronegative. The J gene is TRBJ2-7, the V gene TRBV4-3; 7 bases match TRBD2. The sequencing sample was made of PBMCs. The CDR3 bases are TGCGCCAGCAGCCAAGATTACCGGTCTAGCGGATCCTACGAGCAGTACTTC. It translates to CASSQDYRSSGSYEQYF.